The subject of this entry is one T cell receptor (beta chain). Its matching antigen is unknown. Measured with immunoSEQ multiplex PCR; TCRdb has only the in-frame clones, and not every one. The table shows about 2.2 million clones, with about 94% occurring only once. There are 15 residues in the CDR3. The germline V gene encodes CDR1 LNHDA and CDR2 SQIVND (reference sequence). The V end was cut by 7 bases, the J end by 3 bases, with 18 bases between. CD45RO-negative CD8 cells positively selected for CCR7 made up the naive population, which excluded terminally differentiated effector memory CD45RA+ cells. This record belongs to a study of shared clonotypes between healthy human individuals. Background on the study: In total, the donors were a couple of women and a few men aged 18 to 49.

Findings of the study overall: Represented diversity (both genetic and exposure-history) was limited by the small number of donors.

V is TRBV19 and J is TRBJ1-2; a possible D gene is TRBD1 (5 bases). The TCR was taken from a man aged 18 to 35 in good health. Some clones in this sample may be carry-over from other donors' samples. The sample taken for sequencing was naive CD8+ T cells from PBMCs. The CDR3: CASTSFIGTDYGYTF. Here the CDR3 DNA reads TGTGCCAGTACATCTTTCATCGGGACGGACTATGGCTACACCTTC.